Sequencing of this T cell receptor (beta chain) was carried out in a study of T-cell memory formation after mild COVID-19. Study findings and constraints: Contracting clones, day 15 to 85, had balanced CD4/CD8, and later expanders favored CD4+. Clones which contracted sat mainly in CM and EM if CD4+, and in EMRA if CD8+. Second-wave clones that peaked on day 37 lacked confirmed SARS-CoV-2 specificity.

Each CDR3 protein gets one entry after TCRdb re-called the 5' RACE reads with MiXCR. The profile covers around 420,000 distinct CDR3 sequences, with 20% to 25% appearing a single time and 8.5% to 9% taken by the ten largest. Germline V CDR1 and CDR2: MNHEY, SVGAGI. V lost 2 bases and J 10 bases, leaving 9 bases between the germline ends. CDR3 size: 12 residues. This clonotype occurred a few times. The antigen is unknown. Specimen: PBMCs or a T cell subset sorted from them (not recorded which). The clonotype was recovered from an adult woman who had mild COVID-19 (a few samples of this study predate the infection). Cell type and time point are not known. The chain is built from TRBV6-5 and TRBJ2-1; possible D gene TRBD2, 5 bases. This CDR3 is CASSYSRLEQFF. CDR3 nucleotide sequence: TGTGCCAGCAGTTACAGCAGACTAGAGCAGTTCTTC.